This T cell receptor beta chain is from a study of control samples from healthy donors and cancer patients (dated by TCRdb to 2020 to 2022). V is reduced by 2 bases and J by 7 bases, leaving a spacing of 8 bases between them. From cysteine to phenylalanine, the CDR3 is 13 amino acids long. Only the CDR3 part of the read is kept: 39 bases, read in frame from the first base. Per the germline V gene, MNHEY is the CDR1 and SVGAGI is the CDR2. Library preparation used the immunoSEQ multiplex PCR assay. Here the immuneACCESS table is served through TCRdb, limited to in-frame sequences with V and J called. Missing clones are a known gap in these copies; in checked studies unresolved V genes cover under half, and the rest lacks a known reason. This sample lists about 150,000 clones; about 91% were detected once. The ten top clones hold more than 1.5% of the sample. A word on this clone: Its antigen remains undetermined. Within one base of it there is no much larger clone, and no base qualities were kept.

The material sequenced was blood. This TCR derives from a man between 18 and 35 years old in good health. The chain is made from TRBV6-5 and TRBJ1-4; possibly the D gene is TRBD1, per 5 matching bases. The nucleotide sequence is TGTGCCAGCAGTTACCTAAGGGGTGAAAAACTGTTTTTT. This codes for CASSYLRGEKLFF.